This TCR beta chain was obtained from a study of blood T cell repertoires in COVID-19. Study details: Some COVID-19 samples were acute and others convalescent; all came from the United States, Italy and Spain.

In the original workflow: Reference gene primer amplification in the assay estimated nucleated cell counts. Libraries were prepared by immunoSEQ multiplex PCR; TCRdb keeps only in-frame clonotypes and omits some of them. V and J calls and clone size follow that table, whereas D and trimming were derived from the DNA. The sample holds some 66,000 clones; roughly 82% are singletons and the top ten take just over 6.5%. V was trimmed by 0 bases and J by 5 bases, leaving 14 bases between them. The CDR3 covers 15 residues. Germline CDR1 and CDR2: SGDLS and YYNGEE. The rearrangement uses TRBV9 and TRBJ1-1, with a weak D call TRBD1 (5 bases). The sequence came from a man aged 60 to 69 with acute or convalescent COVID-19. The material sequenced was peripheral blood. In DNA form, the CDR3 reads TGTGCCAGCAGCGTAGCGGCCGGCGGGGGGACTGAAGCTTTCTTT. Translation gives CASSVAAGGGTEAFF.